Listed here are 6 T cell receptor beta chains from one sample, sequenced in a study of T cell repertoires in cytomegalovirus infection. MiXCR, applied by TCRdb to the reads, yields one record per CDR3 protein. The sample lists about 600,000 distinct CDR3 sequences; more than 20% were seen once. The sample was CD8+ T cells from PBMCs. All receptors come from a human donor in good health (CMV status not recorded). Some clones in this sample may be carry-over from other donors' samples.

This clonotype was observed at least ten times. The CDR3 loop reads CASSQPAQDRNTEAFF. Here the CDR3 DNA reads TGCGCCAGCAGCCAGCCCGCACAGGATAGAAACACTGAAGCTTTCTTT. The genes are TRBV4-1 and TRBJ1-1; TRBD1 might be the D (5 bases). Trimming removed 3 bases from V and 2 bases from J, with 16 bases in between. This CDR3 contains 16 residues. Germline V gene data show CDR1 as MGHRA and CDR2 as YSYEKL.

The V and J genes are TRBV7-9 and TRBJ2-1; TRBD1 might be the D (6 bases). Trimming left V 2 bases short and J 2 bases short, with 16 bases between. The CDR3 has 17 residues. Germline CDR1 is SEHNR and CDR2 is FQNEAQ (reference sequence). CDR3 in DNA: TGTGCCAGCAGCTTAAGGGGATGGGACAACCCCTACAATGAGCAGTTCTTC. Translating gives CASSLRGWDNPYNEQFF.

As regards this clonotype: This could be a read error, since a much larger clone is one nucleotide away. The V call is TRBV7-8, the J call TRBJ2-2, with a weak D call TRBD1 (7 bases). CDR1 is SGHVS, CDR2 FQNEAQ, per germline. This CDR3 has 17 residues. As DNA, the CDR3 is TGTGCCAGCAGGTCCGACAGGGAGGTCGCGAACACCGGGGAGCTGGTTTTT. Amino acid sequence: CASRSDREVANTGELVF.

As for this clonotype: This may stem from a read error, because a much larger clone lies one nucleotide away. This chain uses TRBV7-9 with TRBJ2-3, with D uncertain. The CDR3 contains 13 residues. Germline V gene sequence: CDR1 SEHNR, CDR2 FQNEAQ (reference sequence). The CDR3 sequence is CVSSFPFTDTQYF. Written as DNA, the CDR3 is TGTGTCAGCAGCTTTCCATTCACAGATACGCAGTATTTT.

With respect to this clonotype: This may stem from a read error, because a much larger clone lies one nucleotide away. The genes are TRBV7-9 and TRBJ1-2; TRBD1 matches at 9 bases. The V and J ends lost 7 bases and 6 bases, in that order; junction bases with no gene match: 12. Germline assignment: CDR1 SEHNR and CDR2 FQNEAQ (reference sequence). The CDR3 is 15 residues long. The CDR3 nucleotides read TGTGCCAGCAACATAATACCGGGACAGGGAAATGGCTACACCTTC. Amino acid sequence: CASNIIPGQGNGYTF.

This clonotype was observed at least ten times. This sequence joins TRBV7-9 and TRBJ1-1; D perhaps matches TRBD1 (6 bases). This CDR3 is 16 amino acids long. Germline values: CDR1 SEHNR, CDR2 FQNEAQ (reference sequence). V lost 5 bases and J lost 3, with 19 bases in between. Written as DNA, the CDR3 is TGTGCCAGCAGCGCCAGGGGAGGGCCGGGGGACACTGAAGCTTTCTTT. Protein sequence: CASSARGGPGDTEAFF.